This TCR delta chain was sequenced during a study of γδ T cells in repeated Plasmodium falciparum infection. Bulk repertoires came from Vgamma9/Vdelta2+ or Vdelta2-negative gammadelta T cells flow-sorted from PBMC. The trim removed 0 bases at V and 4 bases at J, leaving 25 bases unmatched. The CDR3 is made up of 23 amino acids. The germline V gene has CDR1 TSWWSYY and CDR2 QGS. This clone was recorded a few times. The TCRdb record carries a much larger clone's protein, which differs from this DNA's translation at residue 10; a read error is the likely cause, and the protein listed here is the DNA translation. TCRdb re-called the multiplex PCR reads via CATT. The sample lists tens of thousands of delta-chain clones; over 1.1% were seen once.

Sequenced input: gamma-delta T cells from blood. This TCR came from a pool of human donors (malaria-infected and uninfected, not separated). The gene calls are TRDV1 and TRDJ1, with TRDD3 identical over 11 bases. The J gene comes from matching the DNA to germline here; TCRdb lacks it. CDR3 DNA sequence: TGTGCTCTTGGGGAACTATCCCAACCCACCAAAGTACTGGGGGATAAATATGTCGATAAACTCATCTTT. Amino acid sequence: CALGELSQPTKVLGDKYVDKLIF.